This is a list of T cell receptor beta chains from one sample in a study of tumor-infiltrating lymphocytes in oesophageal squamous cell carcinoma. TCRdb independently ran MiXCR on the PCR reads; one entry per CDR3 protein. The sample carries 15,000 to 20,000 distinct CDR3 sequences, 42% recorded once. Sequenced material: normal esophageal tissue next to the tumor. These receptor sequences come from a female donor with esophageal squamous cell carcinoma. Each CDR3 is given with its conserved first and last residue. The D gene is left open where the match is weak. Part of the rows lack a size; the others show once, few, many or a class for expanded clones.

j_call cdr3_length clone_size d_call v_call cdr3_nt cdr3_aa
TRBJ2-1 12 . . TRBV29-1 TGCAGCGTTGAAAGACAGTCCCATGAGCAGTTCTTC CSVERQSHEQFF
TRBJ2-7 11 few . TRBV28 TGTGCCAGCAGCGAACGGTACGAGCAGTACTTC CASSERYEQYF
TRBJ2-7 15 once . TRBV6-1 TGTGCCAGCAGTGAAGCGTCGGACGGCTCCTACGAGCAGTACTTC CASSEASDGSYEQYF
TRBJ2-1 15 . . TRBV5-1 TGCGCCAGCAGCCCACTGTTCCCACAGGGCTATGAGCAGTTCTTC CASSPLFPQGYEQFF
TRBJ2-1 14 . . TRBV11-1 TGTGCCAGCAGCGGAGACGGGGTTTTGGATGAGCAGTTCTTC CASSGDGVLDEQFF
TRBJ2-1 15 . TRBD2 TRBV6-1 TGTGCCAGCAGTGAATCCCTAGCGGGAGGAAGGGAGCAGTTCTTC CASSESLAGGREQFF
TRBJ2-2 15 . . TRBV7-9 TGTGCCAGCAGCCCTAAAACTAGTGGTACCGGGGAGCTGTTTTTT CASSPKTSGTGELFF
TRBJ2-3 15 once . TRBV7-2 TGTGCCAGCAGCTTAGCCGGGAGTCGGGCAGATACGCAGTATTTT CASSLAGSRADTQYF
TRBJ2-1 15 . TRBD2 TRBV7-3 TGTGCCAGCAGCTTAGTCCTAGCGGGAGAAGGTGAGCAGTTCTTC CASSLVLAGEGEQFF
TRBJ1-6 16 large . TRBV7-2 TGTGCCAGCAGCCGTAAAGCCGGGACCGAAAATTCACCCCTCCACTTT CASSRKAGTENSPLHF
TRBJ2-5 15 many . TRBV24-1 TGTGCCACCAGTGATTTGAGGAGGGGTTCGGAGACCCAGTACTTC CATSDLRRGSETQYF
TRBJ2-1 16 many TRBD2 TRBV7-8 TGTGCCAGCAGCTCTTTTAGCGGGGGGGCCGTTAATGAGCAGTTCTTC CASSSFSGGAVNEQFF
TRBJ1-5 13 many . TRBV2 TGTGCCAGCAGCTACGGGCTAAATCAGCCCCAGCATTTT CASSYGLNQPQHF
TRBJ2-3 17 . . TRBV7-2 TGTGCCAGCAGCTTAGAATGGCAGGCAGGTGTTACAGATACGCAGTATTTT CASSLEWQAGVTDTQYF
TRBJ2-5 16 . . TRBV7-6 TGTGCCAGCAGCTCCCCCTTTGTCGGGAAGGTAGAGACCCAGTACTTC CASSSPFVGKVETQYF
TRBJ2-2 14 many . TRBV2 TGTGCCAGCAGTGAAGAGGCGGATACCGGGGAGCTGTTTTTT CASSEEADTGELFF
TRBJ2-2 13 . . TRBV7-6 TGTGCCAGCAGCTTGGTGGGGGCCGGGGAGCTGTTTTTT CASSLVGAGELFF
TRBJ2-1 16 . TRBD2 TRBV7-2 TGTGCCAGCAGCTTGCCCTGGGGGGGGAATTACAATGAGCAGTTCTTC CASSLPWGGNYNEQFF
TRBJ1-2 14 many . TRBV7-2 TGTGCCAGCAGCTTAGTCCGCGCTAACTATGGCTACACCTTC CASSLVRANYGYTF
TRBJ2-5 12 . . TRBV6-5 TGTGCCAGCACTGAAATCGTCGAGACCCAGTACTTC CASTEIVETQYF